The T cell receptor (beta chain) under discussion was sequenced for a study of CD8 T cells in Susac syndrome. Study conclusions and caveats: An acknowledgment was made by the study that its TCR sequencing and HLA analysis involved relatively few individuals.

Germline trimming cut 6 bases from V and 4 bases from J; bases unmatched to any gene: 8. The germline V gene encodes CDR1 LGHDT and CDR2 YNNKEL (reference sequence). The CDR3 is 15 amino acids. RNA amounts of about 0.45 to 1 ug underwent reverse transcription with random hexamers. A multiplex approach, immunoSEQ multiplex PCR, amplified TCR beta CDR3 across 54 Vbeta and 13 Jbeta. MiXCR, run by TCRdb on the immunoSEQ multiplex PCR reads, gives a single entry per CDR3 protein. The sample consists of about 200,000 distinct CDR3 sequences, about 93% of them appearing once. CD8+ and CD4+ blood T cells underwent TCR beta sequencing. Purification of the CD8+ and CD4+ T cells relied on negative isolation, and TEMRA cells underwent FACS enrichment. This clonotype was seen a few times. The antigen is undetermined.

The sequence was obtained from a human donor in good health. The chain uses TRBV3-1 and TRBJ2-7; 11 positions agree with TRBD1. Input material: CD4+ T cells from PBMCs. The CDR3 DNA follows: TGTGCCAGCAGTTCCGGACAGGGGGCAGTGTACGAGCAGTACTTC. Its protein is CASSSGQGAVYEQYF.